The clone carrying this TCR beta chain turned up a few times. Its antigen remains unknown. This record comes from a study of beta chain features in type 1 diabetes. Study-level information: Examination covered around 98,000,000 sorted cells spanning all samples. Study-level points and caveats: Here, the possible influence of HLA type (on TCRB rearrangement) remained unresolved.

The CDR3 totals 14 residues. V shed 6 bases and J 1 base; nucleotides not matched to a gene: 5. Germline V gene lookup returns CDR1 SEHNR and CDR2 FQNEAQ (reference sequence). Sequenced material consisted of expressed TCRB transcripts (all of the isolated RNA was reverse transcribed). Profiling relied on immunoSEQ multiplex PCR, and the TCRdb table lists in-frame clones only, not all of them. The sample yields hundreds of thousands of clones, around 16% seen once. This TCR came from a man between 18 and 35 years old in good health. The gene calls are TRBV7-9 and TRBJ1-1, with 7 positions matching TRBD1. Sequenced sample: naive CD4+ T cells from blood. CDR3 in DNA: TGTGCCAGCAGTCCAGGGGGGCAGAACACTGAAGCTTTCTTT. It codes for CASSPGGQNTEAFF.